This entry lists 9 T cell receptor beta chains sequenced from one sample in a study of tumor-infiltrating lymphocytes in primary liver carcinoma. The study extracted blood RNA from unsorted whole blood and also extracted germline DNA. A constant-region primer served to make TCR beta cDNA from about 530 ng total RNA. Generation of the TCR beta libraries relied on three nested multiplex PCR rounds using slightly modified ARM-PCR. Amplification in the first two PCR rounds was performed using TRBV1-TRBV30 forward primers and a C-beta reverse primer for about 10 cycles each. From the multiplex PCR reads, TCRdb called clonotypes with MiXCR, one entry per CDR3 protein. The sample holds 330,000 or so distinct CDR3 sequences, around three fifths seen once. Sequenced input: peripheral blood. The receptors here all came from a man aged 35-49 years with primary liver carcinoma and hepatitis B virus infection.

The chain couples TRBV25-1 to TRBJ2-7; 9 bases map to TRBD2. The V gene's germline CDR1 is MGHDK and CDR2 SYGVNS. CDR3 size: 15 residues. Trimming removed 5 bases from V and 4 bases from J; junction bases left unmatched: 9. The CDR3 DNA reads TGTGCCAGCAGTCGTCGGGGCGCGGGAGGGTACGAGCAGTACTTC. Translating gives CASSRRGAGGYEQYF.

This rearrangement joins TRBV28 to TRBJ2-6, with unresolved D. This CDR3 is built from 19 residues. The germline CDR1 and CDR2 sequences are MDHEN and SYDVKM. V was cut by 3 bases and J by 3 bases, with 21 bases left in between. The CDR3, as DNA: TGTGCCAGCAGTTTTCAGATGAGCCTTCGGTACGGTGGGGCCAACGTCCTGACTTTC. Translated, it gives CASSFQMSLRYGGANVLTF.

As regards this clonotype: A read error is possible here, since a much larger clone lies one base away. The chain uses TRBV30 and TRBJ2-7; the D gene is possibly TRBD2 (5 bases). Germline CDR1 and CDR2: GTSNPN and SVGIG (reference sequence). V lost 4 bases and J 3 bases, leaving 13 bases between the germline ends. This CDR3 spans 13 amino acids. The CDR3 reads CAWKRNEGYEQYF. CDR3 nucleotides: TGTGCCTGGAAAAGGAACGAGGGCTACGAGCAGTACTTC. Filled out from reference TRBV30 and TRBJ2-7, the complete variable domain reads SQTIHQWPATLVQPVGSPLSLECTVEGTSNPNLYWYRQAAGRGLQLLFYSVGIGQISSEVPQNLSASRPQDRQFILSSKKLLLSDSGFYLCAWKRNEGYEQYFGPGTRLTVT.

In the case of this clonotype: A much larger clonotype is one base distant, so this may be a read error. The chain links TRBV5-6 to TRBJ1-3; tentatively, D is TRBD1 (5 bases). Germline V gene data show CDR1 as SGHDT and CDR2 as YYEEEE. The CDR3 covers 18 residues. Trimming removed 0 bases at V and 0 bases at J, with 16 bases between. The CDR3 DNA reads as TGTGCCAGCAGCTTGGTTGGAAGGGGCCGGCACTCTGGAAACACCATATATTTT. Translated, it gives CASSLVGRGRHSGNTIYF. The full variable domain, rest sourced from reference TRBV5-6 and TRBJ1-3, is DAGVTQSPTHLIKTRGQQVTLRCSPKSGHDTVSWYQQALGQGPQFIFQYYEEEERQRGNFPDRFSGHQFPNYSSELNVNALLLGDSALYLCASSLVGRGRHSGNTIYFGEGSWLTVV.

The rearrangement joins TRBV6-2 or TRBV6-3 to TRBJ2-7, with 12 bases that match TRBD2. The CDR3 length is 18 residues. CDR1 and CDR2 (germline): MNHEY, SVGEGT. The V gene end was trimmed by 0 bases and the J gene end by 5 bases; junction bases not matched to a gene: 11. The chain's CDR3 is CASSYSSLAGGSDHEQYF. The CDR3 DNA reads TGTGCCAGCAGTTACTCGAGTCTAGCGGGAGGGTCGGACCACGAGCAGTACTTC.

This clonotype has a count of ten or more. J is TRBJ1-1 and V is TRBV12-3 or TRBV12-4; D call uncertain. The CDR3 totals 12 residues. Trimming took off 7 bases at V and 6 bases at J, with 12 bases between the two ends. CDR3 DNA sequence: TGTGCCAGCACGGCGGGGTGGGCTGAAGCTTTCTTT. Residues: CASTAGWAEAFF.

As to this clonotype: A junction end diverges from the germline sequence, so it may reflect a read error. V is TRBV11-2 and J is TRBJ1-1; possible D gene TRBD1, 5 bases. The length of the CDR3 is 14 residues. Per the germline V gene, CDR1 is SGHAT and CDR2 is FQNNGV. Here the CDR3 DNA reads TGTGTCAGCGGCTTAGATGCAGGGAGTTCTGAAGCTTTCTTT. Translating gives CVSGLDAGSSEAFF.

Remarks on this clonotype: A much larger clone lies a single base off, so this may be a read error. This chain connects TRBV6-2 or TRBV6-3 to TRBJ2-2, with D perhaps TRBD2 (6 bases). CDR1 is MNHEY and CDR2 is SVGEGT in the germline V gene. CDR3 size: 20 residues. Deletions cut 2 bases from V and 0 bases from J, with 22 bases between. DNA of the CDR3: TGTGCCAGCAGTTACCGCTATCCTTGCGGGACCCTCTCGAACACCGGGGAGCTGTTTTTT. Translated: CASSYRYPCGTLSNTGELFF.

This clonotype came up a few times. The CDR3 spells CASSFLGGGEAFF. CDR3 coding DNA: TGTGCCAGCAGCTTCCTGGGAGGGGGTGAAGCTTTCTTT. This sequence joins TRBV7-8 and TRBJ1-1; TRBD1 is a possible D gene (6 bases). The CDR3 length is 13 residues. V dropped 3 bases and J dropped 7 bases, with 12 bases sitting between them. The germline V gene has CDR1 SGHVS and CDR2 FQNEAQ.